This TCR beta chain was profiled in a study of vaccination effects on CD4 cells after COVID-19. Notes on the study in general: Clones that were induced by infection or by vaccine showed marked contraction late after vaccination.

Details on this clone: Its cognate antigen is unknown.

TCRdb keeps only in-frame clones here, not all; method: immunoSEQ multiplex PCR. The table lists some 70,000 clones, about 81% of them singletons. CDR3 length equals 18 residues. The germline V gene has CDR1 SGHTA and CDR2 FQGTGA. V shed 5 bases and J 4 bases; nucleotides not matched to a gene: 9. Viral peptide pool expansion of antigen-specific CD4+ T cells preceded sequencing in the ViraFEST assay. It was after approximately 11 days of culture that CD4+ T cells were isolated. Each participant received a vaccine that was either BNT162b2 or mRNA-1273, given as two doses. This clonotype was obtained from a human donor who received a COVID-19 vaccine. The chain recombines TRBV7-3 with TRBJ2-1; 15 nucleotides line up with TRBD2. The sequenced sample was CD4+ T cells from PBMCs cultured with HCoV-229E spike peptides, obtained after COVID-19 vaccination. For the CDR3, the DNA is TGTGCCAGCAGCCTCCGGACTAGCGGGGGGGCCGAATACAATGAGCAGTTCTTC. Encoded protein: CASSLRTSGGAEYNEQFF.